The T cell receptor (beta chain) under discussion was sequenced for a study of shared clonotypes between healthy human individuals. The CDR3 sequence is 15 residues long. The germline CDR1 and CDR2 sequences are SGHDT and YYEEEE. V was pared by 1 base and J by 3 bases, with 14 bases between. Splitting of each subset's genomic DNA was done evenly across several immunoSEQ plates. Sequencing used immunoSEQ multiplex PCR; TCRdb keeps in-frame clones, though not all of them. This sample carries some 2,100,000 clones, around 95% of them seen once, and the ten largest clones take less than 0.15%. Broader study findings: The sampled material consisted only of blood, and tissue repertoires are likely to differ.

In regard to this clone: No antigen is known for it.

The sequence was collected from a man younger than 35 in good health. Input material: naive CD4+ T cells sorted from blood. Subset meaning: CD45RA+ positively selected. This sequence joins TRBV5-6 and TRBJ2-7; D could derive from TRBD1 or TRBD2 (6 bases each). The CDR3 nucleotides read TGTGCCAGCAGCTTGAGGTGGAGGGGGTACTACGAGCAGTACTTC. Amino acids: CASSLRWRGYYEQYF. Using reference TRBV5-6 and TRBJ2-7 for the parts outside the CDR3, the full variable domain is DAGVTQSPTHLIKTRGQQVTLRCSPKSGHDTVSWYQQALGQGPQFIFQYYEEEERQRGNFPDRFSGHQFPNYSSELNVNALLLGDSALYLCASSLRWRGYYEQYFGPGTRLTVT.